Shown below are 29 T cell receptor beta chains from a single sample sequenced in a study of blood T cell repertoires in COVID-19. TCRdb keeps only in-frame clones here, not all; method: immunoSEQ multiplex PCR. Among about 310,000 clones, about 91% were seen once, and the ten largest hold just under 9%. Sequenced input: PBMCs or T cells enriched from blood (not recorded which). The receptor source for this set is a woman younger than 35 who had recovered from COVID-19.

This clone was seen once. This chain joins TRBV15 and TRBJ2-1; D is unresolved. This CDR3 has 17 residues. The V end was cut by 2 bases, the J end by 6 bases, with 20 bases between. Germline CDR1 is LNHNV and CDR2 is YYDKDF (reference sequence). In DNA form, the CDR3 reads TGTGCCACCAGCAGATCCCCCGGTCCCCGATATAGCAATGAGCAGTTCTTC. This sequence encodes CATSRSPGPRYSNEQFF. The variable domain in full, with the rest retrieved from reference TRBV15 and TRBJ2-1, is DAMVIQNPRYQVTQFGKPVTLSCSQTLNHNVMYWYQQKSSQAPKLLFHYYDKDFNNEADTPDNFQSRRPNTSFCFLDIRSPGLGDTAMYLCATSRSPGPRYSNEQFFGPGTRLTVL.

The CDR3: CASSNRGTGGTGELFF. The DNA for the CDR3 is TGTGCCAGCAGTAACCGAGGGACAGGGGGTACCGGGGAGCTGTTTTTT. This chain uses TRBV6-6 with TRBJ2-2; 11 positions match TRBD1. This CDR3 contains 16 residues. V was clipped by 5 bases and J by 5 bases; unmatched bases: 7. CDR1 is MNHNY, CDR2 SVGAGI, per germline (reference sequence).

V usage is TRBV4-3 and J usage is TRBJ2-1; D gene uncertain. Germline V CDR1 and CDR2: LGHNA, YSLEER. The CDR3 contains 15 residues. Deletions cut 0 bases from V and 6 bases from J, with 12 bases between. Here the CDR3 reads CASSQESVRSNEQFF. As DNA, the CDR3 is TGCGCCAGCAGCCAAGAATCGGTCCGGTCCAATGAGCAGTTCTTC.

The CDR3 nucleotides are TGTGCCAGCAGTTACTCGGAGGCTGTCTCCTACGAGCAGTACTTC. This translates into CASSYSEAVSYEQYF. The rearrangement links TRBV6-5 to TRBJ2-7; TRBD2 is a possible D gene (5 bases). From germline, CDR1 is MNHEY and CDR2 SVGAGI. The CDR3 consists of 15 residues. V shed 0 bases and J shed 0 bases, with 9 bases lying between them.

The chain's CDR3 is CASSSQGGYNEQFF. CDR3 in DNA: TGTGCCAGCAGCTCACAGGGCGGCTACAATGAGCAGTTCTTC. The chain employs TRBV5-4 and TRBJ2-1; the D gene is possibly TRBD1 (6 bases). Trimming shortened V by 3 bases and J by 3 bases, and 10 bases separated the two germline ends. There are 14 residues in the CDR3. Germline CDR1 reads SGHNT; CDR2 reads YYREEE (reference sequence).

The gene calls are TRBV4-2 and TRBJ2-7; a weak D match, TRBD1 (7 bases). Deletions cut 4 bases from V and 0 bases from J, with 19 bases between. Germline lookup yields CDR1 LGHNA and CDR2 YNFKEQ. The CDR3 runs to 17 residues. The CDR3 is CASSLRQGGGYSYEQYF. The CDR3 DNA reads TGTGCCAGCAGCCTAAGGCAGGGGGGAGGCTACTCCTACGAGCAGTACTTC.

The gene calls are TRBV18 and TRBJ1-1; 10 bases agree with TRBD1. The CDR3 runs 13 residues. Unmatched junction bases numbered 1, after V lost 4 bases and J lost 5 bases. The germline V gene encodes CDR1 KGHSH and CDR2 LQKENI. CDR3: CASSRDRGTEAFF. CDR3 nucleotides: TGTGCCAGCTCACGGGACAGGGGAACTGAAGCTTTCTTT.

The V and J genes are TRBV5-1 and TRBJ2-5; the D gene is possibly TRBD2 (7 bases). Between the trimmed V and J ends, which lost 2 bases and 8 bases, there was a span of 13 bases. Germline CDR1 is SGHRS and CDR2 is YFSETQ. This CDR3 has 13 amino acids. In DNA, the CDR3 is TGCGCCAGCAGCTTAAGCCCGGGGGGCACCCAGTACTTC. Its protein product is CASSLSPGGTQYF.

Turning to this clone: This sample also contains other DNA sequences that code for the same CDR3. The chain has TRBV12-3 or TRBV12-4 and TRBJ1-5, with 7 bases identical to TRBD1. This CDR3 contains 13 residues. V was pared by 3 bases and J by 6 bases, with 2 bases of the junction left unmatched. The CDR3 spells CASSLAGGQPQHF. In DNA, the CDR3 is TGTGCCAGCAGTTTGGCAGGGGGTCAGCCCCAGCATTTT.

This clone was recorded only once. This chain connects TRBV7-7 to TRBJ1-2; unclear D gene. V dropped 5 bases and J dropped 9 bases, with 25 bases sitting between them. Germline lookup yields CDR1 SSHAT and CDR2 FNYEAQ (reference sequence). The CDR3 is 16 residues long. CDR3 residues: CASSRREGVVFVSYTF. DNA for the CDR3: TGTGCCAGCAGCCGGAGGGAGGGCGTCGTCTTTGTTAGCTACACCTTC. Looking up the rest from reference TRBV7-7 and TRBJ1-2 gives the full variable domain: GAGVSQSPRYKVTKRGQDVTLRCDPISSHATLYWYQQALGQGPEFLTYFNYEAQPDKSGLPSDRFSAERPEGSISTLTIQRTEQRDSAMYRCASSRREGVVFVSYTFGSGTRLTVV.

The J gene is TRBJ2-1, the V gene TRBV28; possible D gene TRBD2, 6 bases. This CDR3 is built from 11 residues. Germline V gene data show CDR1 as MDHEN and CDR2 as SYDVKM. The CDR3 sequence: CTAGGINEQFF. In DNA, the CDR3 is TGTACCGCCGGAGGGATCAATGAGCAGTTCTTC.

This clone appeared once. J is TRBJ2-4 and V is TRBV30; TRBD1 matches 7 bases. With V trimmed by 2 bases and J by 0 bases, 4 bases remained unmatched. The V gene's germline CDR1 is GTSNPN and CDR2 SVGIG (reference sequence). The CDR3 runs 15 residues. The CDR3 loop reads CAWSNTGVAKNIQYF. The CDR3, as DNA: TGTGCCTGGAGTAATACAGGGGTAGCCAAAAACATTCAGTACTTC.

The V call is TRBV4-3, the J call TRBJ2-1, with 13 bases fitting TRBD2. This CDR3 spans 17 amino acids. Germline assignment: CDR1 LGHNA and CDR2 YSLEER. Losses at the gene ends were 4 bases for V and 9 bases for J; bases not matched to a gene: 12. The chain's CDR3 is CASSPVGWTSGRSEQFF. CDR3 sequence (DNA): TGCGCCAGCAGCCCGGTTGGATGGACTAGCGGGAGAAGTGAGCAGTTCTTC.

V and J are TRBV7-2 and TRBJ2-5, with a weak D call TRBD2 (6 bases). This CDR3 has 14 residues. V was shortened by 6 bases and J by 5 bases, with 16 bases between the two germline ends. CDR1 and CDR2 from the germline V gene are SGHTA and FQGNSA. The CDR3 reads CASRTGSGGETQYF. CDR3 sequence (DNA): TGTGCCAGCAGAACCGGATCTGGAGGGGAGACCCAGTACTTC.

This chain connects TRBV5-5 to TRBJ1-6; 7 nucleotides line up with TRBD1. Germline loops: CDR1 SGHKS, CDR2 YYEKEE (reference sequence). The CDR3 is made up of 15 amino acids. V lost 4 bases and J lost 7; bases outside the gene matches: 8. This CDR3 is CASSVSRGMNSPLHF. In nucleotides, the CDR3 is TGTGCCAGCAGCGTGTCCAGGGGGATGAATTCACCCCTCCACTTT. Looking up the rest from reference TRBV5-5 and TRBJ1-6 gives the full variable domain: DAGVTQSPTHLIKTRGQQVTLRCSPISGHKSVSWYQQVLGQGPQFIFQYYEKEERGRGNFPDRFSARQFPNYSSELNVNALLLGDSALYLCASSVSRGMNSPLHFGNGTRLTVT.

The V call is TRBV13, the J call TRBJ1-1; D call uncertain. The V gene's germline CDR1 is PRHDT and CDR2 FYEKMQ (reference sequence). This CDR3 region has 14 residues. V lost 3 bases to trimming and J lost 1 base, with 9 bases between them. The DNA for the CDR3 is TGTGCCAGCAGCTTCGGGAGCCCGAACACTGAAGCTTTCTTT. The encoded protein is CASSFGSPNTEAFF. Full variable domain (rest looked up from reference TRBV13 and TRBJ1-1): AAGVIQSPRHLIKEKRETATLKCYPIPRHDTVYWYQQGPGQDPQFLISFYEKMQSDKGSIPDRFSAQQFSDYHSELNMSSLELGDSALYFCASSFGSPNTEAFFGQGTRLTVV.

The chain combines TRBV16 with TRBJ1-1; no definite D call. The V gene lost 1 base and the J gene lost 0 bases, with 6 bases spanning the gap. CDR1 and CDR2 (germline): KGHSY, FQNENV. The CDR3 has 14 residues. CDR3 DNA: TGTGCCAGCAGCCAATTATCCCTGAACACTGAAGCTTTCTTT. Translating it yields CASSQLSLNTEAFF.

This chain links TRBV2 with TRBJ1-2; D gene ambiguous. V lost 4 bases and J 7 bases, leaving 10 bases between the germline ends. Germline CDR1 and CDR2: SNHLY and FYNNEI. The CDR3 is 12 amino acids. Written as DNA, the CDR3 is TGTGCCAGCAGTGGGCAAAGAGGTGGCTACACCTTC. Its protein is CASSGQRGGYTF.

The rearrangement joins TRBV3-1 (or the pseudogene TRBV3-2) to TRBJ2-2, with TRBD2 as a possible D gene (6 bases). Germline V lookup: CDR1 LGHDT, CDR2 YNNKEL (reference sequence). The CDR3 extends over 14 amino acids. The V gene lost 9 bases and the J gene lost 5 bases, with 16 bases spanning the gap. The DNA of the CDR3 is TGTGCCAGTAGAGGCGGGGCTCGGACCGGGGAGCTGTTTTTT. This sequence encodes CASRGGARTGELFF.

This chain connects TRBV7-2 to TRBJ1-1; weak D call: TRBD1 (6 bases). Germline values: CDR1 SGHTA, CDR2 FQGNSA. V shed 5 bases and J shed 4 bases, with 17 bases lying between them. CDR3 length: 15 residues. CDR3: CASSPLQGMATEAFF. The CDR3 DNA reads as TGTGCCAGCAGCCCACTACAGGGAATGGCCACTGAAGCTTTCTTT.

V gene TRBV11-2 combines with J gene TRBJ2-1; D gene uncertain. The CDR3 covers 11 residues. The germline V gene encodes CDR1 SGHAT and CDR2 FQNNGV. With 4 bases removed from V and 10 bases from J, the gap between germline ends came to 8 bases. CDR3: CASSSQSEQFF. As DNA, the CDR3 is TGTGCCAGCAGCTCCCAATCCGAGCAGTTCTTC.

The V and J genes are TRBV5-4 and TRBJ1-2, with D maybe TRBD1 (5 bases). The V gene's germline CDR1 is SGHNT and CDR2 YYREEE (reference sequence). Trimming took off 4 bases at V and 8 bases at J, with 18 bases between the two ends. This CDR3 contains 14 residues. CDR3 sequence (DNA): TGTGCCAGCAGCGGTGTGACAGCCGGGGGGGGCTACACCTTC. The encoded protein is CASSGVTAGGGYTF.

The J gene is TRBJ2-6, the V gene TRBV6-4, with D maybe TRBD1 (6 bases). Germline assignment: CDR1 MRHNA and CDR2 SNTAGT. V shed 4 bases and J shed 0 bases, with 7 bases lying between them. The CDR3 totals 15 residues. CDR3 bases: TGTGCCAGCAGTGTAGGGGGCTCTGGGGCCAACGTCCTGACTTTC. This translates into CASSVGGSGANVLTF.

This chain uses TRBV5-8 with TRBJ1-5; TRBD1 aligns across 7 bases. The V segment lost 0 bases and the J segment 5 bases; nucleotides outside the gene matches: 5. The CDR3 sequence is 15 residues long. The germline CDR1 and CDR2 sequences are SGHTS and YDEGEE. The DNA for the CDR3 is TGTGCCAGCAGCTTGGAAGGGGGCTCTGATCAGCCCCAGCATTTT. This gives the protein CASSLEGGSDQPQHF.

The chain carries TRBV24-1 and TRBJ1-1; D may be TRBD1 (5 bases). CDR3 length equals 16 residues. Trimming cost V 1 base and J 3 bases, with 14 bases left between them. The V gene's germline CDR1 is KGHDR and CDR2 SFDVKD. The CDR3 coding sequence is TGTGCCACCAGTGATTTCGGTCCAGGGTCGGACACTGAAGCTTTCTTT. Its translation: CATSDFGPGSDTEAFF.

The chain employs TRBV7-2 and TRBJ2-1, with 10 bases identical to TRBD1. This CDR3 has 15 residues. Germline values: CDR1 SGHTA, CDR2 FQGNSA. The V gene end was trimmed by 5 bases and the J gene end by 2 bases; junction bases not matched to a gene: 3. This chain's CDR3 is CASSLDRGPYNEQFF. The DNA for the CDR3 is TGTGCCAGCAGCCTTGACAGGGGGCCCTACAATGAGCAGTTCTTC.

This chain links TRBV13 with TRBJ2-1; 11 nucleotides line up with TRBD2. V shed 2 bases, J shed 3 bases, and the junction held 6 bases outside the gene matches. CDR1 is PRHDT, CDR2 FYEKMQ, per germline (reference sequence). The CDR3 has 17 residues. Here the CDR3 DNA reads TGTGCCAGCAGCTTACCTAGCGGGGGGACCTACTACAATGAGCAGTTCTTC. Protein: CASSLPSGGTYYNEQFF.

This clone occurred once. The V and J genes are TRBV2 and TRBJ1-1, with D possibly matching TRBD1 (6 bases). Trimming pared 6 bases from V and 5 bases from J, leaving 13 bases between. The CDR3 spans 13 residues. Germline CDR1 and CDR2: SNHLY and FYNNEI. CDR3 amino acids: CASSWAQGTEAFF. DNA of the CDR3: TGTGCCAGCAGCTGGGCCCAGGGGACTGAAGCTTTCTTT.

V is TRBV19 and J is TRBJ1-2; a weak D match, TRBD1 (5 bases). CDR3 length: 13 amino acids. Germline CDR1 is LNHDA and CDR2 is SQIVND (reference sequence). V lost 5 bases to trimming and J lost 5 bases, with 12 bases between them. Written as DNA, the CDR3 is TGTGCCAGTAGTGCCTCAGGGTATTATGGCTACACCTTC. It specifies CASSASGYYGYTF.